This T cell receptor beta chain was sequenced for a study of blood T cell repertoires in COVID-19. Background on the study: Sites in the United States, Italy and Spain provided acute and convalescent COVID-19 samples.

Cohort assignment relied on participant-reported clinical history. Contact with a PCR-confirmed or clinician-diagnosed COVID-19 case occurred within 2 weeks of entry. Germline assignment: CDR1 MDHEN and CDR2 SYDVKM. V dropped 6 bases and J dropped 7 bases, with 19 bases sitting between them. The CDR3 sequence is 16 residues long. Per the original methods: Estimates of nucleated cell counts were drawn from the amplification of reference gene primers. The data were produced by immunoSEQ multiplex PCR, yet TCRdb's version contains in-frame clones alone and is incomplete. The DNA was the basis for D and trimming; V, J and clone size are from that table. The sample has fewer than 150,000 clones, less than 85% seen once; the top ten hold roughly 1.7%.

The genes are TRBV28 and TRBJ1-6; tentative D call: TRBD1 (6 bases). The receptor comes from a woman between 18 and 29 years old who had been exposed to COVID-19. Sequencing input: PBMCs or T cells enriched from blood (not recorded which). The CDR3 sequence is CASSPQGQGLNSPLHF. Written as DNA, the CDR3 is TGTGCCAGCAGCCCCCAGGGGCAGGGGTTGAATTCACCCCTCCACTTT. Full variable domain (remainder filled in from reference TRBV28 and TRBJ1-6): DVKVTQSSRYLVKRTGEKVFLECVQDMDHENMFWYRQDPGLGLRLIYFSYDVKMKEKGDIPEGYSVSREKKERFSLILESASTNQTSMYLCASSPQGQGLNSPLHFGNGTRLTVT.